This T cell receptor beta chain was documented in a study of metastatic and nonmetastatic thyroid tumors. Study information: Across peripheral blood and tumor or nodule tissue samples taken from malignant and benign thyroid patients, the repertoires were compared with one another. Study-level results: The reported finding was significantly higher TCR beta diversity in malignant thyroid tumors relative to benign nodules, in blood and tumor.

Original processing notes: It was from CDR3 differences across clinicopathological groups that a distant-metastasis classifier for papillary thyroid cancer was built. Using MiXCR, TCRdb re-called clones from the PCR reads. What appears here as the V and J calls and clone size reflects TCRdb's work, not the paper's. Among about 4,300 clones listed, less than 25% were seen once. No treatment of any kind had been given to any patient before thyroid surgery. Concerning this clone: What it binds is not known.

The clonotype was recovered from a male donor with papillary thyroid cancer or a benign thyroid nodule (not recorded which). Some clones in this sample may be carry-over from other donors' samples. The sequencing input was tumor tissue.

CDR3 sequence reads: CASSSRRSGNTIYF. The CDR3 DNA sequence: TGTGCCAGCAGCTCCCGCCGCTCTGGAAACACCATATATTTT. The J gene is TRBJ1-3, the V gene TRBV6-1, with unresolved D. There are 14 residues in the CDR3. Trimming took 6 bases from V and 0 from J, leaving 9 bases between them. CDR1 is MNHNS and CDR2 is SASEGT in the germline V gene.